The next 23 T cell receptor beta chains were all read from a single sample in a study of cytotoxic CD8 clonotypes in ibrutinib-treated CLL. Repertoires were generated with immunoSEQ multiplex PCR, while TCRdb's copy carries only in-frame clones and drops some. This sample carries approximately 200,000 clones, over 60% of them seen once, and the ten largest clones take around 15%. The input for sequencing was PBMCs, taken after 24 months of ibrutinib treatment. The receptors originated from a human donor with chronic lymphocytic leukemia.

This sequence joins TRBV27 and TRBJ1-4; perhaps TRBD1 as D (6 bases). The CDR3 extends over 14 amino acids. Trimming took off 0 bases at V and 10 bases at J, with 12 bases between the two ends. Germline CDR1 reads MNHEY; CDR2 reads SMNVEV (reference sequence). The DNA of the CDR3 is TGTGCCAGCAGTTTATCGCGGGACATCGGAAAACTGTTTTTT. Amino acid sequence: CASSLSRDIGKLFF.

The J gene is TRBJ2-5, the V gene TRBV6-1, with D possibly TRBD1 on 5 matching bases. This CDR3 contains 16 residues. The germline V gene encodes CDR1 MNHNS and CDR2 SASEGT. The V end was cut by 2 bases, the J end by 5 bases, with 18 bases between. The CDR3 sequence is CASSEFSGQGWETQYF. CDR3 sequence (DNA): TGTGCCAGCAGTGAATTTTCAGGGCAGGGTTGGGAGACCCAGTACTTC.

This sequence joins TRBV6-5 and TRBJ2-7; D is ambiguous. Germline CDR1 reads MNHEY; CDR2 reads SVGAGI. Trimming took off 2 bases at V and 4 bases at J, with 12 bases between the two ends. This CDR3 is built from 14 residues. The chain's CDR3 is CASSYRVEMYEQYF. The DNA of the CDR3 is TGTGCCAGCAGTTACAGGGTGGAGATGTACGAGCAGTACTTC.

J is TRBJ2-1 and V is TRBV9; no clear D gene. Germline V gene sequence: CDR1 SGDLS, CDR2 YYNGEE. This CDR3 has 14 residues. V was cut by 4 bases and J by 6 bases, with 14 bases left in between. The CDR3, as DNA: TGTGCCAGCAGCCCCCTCCGAGCTTCCAATGAGCAGTTCTTC. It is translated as CASSPLRASNEQFF.

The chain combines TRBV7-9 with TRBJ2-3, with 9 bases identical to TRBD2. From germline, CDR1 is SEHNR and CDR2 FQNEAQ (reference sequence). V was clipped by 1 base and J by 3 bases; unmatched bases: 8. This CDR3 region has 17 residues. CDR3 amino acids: CASSLGWLAGDTDTQYF. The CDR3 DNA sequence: TGTGCCAGCAGCTTAGGATGGTTAGCGGGAGATACAGATACGCAGTATTTT.

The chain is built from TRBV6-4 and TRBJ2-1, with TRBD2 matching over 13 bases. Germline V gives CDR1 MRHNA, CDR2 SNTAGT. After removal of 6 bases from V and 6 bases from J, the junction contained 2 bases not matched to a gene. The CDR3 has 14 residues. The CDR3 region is CASRGLAGANEQFF. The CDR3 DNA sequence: TGTGCCAGCAGAGGACTAGCGGGAGCCAATGAGCAGTTCTTC.

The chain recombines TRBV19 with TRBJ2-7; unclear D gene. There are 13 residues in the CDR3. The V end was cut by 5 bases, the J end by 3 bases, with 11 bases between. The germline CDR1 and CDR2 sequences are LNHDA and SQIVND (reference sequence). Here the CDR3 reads CASSLRRNYEQYF. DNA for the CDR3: TGTGCCAGTAGTTTAAGACGGAACTACGAGCAGTACTTC.

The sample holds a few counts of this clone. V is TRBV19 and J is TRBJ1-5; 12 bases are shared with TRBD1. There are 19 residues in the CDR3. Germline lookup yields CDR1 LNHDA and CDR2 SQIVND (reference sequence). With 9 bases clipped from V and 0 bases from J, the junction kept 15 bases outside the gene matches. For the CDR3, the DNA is TGTGCCAGCCACCAATCCGGGACAGGGGGCCTATATAGCAATCAGCCCCAGCATTTT. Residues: CASHQSGTGGLYSNQPQHF.

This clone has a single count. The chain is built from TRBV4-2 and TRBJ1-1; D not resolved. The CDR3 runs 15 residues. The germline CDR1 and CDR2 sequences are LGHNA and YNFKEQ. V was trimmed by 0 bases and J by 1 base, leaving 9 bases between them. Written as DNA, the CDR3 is TGTGCCAGCAGCCAAGACGACATTTCGAACACTGAAGCTTTCTTT. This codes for CASSQDDISNTEAFF.

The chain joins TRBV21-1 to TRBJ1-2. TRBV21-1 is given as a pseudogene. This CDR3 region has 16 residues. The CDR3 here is CASSKVKFGLNYGYTF. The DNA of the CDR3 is TGTGCCAGCAGCAAAGTTAAGTTTGGTCTTAACTATGGCTACACCTTC.

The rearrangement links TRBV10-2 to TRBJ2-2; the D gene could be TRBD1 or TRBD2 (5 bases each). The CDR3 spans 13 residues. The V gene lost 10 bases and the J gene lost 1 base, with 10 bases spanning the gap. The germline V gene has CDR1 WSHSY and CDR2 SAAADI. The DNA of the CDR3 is TGCGCCACGGGACCACGGAACACCGGGGAGCTGTTTTTT. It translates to CATGPRNTGELFF.

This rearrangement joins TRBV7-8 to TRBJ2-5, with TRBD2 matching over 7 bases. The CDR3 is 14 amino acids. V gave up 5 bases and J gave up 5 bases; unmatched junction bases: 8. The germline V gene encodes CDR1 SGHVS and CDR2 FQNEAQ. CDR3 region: CASSPRLARETQYF. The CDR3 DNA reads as TGTGCCAGCAGCCCTAGACTAGCCCGGGAGACCCAGTACTTC.

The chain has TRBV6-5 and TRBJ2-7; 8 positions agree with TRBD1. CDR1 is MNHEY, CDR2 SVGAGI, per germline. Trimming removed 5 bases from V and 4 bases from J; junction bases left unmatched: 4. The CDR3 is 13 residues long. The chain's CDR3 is CASSVDRGYEQYF. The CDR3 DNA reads TGTGCCAGCAGTGTTGACAGGGGATACGAGCAGTACTTC.

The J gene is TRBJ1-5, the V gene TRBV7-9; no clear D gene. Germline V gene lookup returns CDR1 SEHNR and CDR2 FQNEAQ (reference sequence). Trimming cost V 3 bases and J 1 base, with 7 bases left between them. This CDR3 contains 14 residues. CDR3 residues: CASSFSGSNQPQHF. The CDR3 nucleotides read TGTGCCAGCAGCTTTTCCGGGAGCAATCAGCCCCAGCATTTT. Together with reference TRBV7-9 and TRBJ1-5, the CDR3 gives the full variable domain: DTGVSQNPRHKITKRGQNVTFRCDPISEHNRLYWYRQTLGQGPEFLTYFQNEAQLEKSRLLSDRFSAERPKGSFSTLEIQRTEQGDSAMYLCASSFSGSNQPQHFGDGTRLSIL.

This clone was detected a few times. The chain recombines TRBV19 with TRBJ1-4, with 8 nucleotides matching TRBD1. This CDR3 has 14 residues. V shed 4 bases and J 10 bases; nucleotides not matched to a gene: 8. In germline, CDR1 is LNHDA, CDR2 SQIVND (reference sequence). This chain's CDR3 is CASSTLGQGGKLFF. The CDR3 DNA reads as TGTGCCAGTAGTACCCTCGGACAGGGAGGAAAACTGTTTTTT.

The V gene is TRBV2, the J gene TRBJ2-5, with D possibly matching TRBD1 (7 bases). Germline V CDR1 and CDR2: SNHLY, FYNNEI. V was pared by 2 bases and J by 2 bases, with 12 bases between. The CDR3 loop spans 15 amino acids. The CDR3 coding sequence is TGTGCCAGCAGTGAAATGGGGGGACAGCAAGAGACCCAGTACTTC. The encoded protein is CASSEMGGQQETQYF. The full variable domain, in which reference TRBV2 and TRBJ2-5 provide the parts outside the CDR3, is EPEVTQTPSHQVTQMGQEVILRCVPISNHLYFYWYRQILGQKVEFLVSFYNNEISEKSEIFDDQFSVERPDGSNFTLKIRSTKLEDSAMYFCASSEMGGQQETQYFGPGTRLLVL.

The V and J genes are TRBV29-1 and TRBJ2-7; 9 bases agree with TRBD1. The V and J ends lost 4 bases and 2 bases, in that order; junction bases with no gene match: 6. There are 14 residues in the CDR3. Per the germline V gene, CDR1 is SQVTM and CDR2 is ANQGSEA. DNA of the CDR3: TGCAGCGTTGTGTCGCGACAGGGGGCCTACGAGCAGTACTTC. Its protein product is CSVVSRQGAYEQYF.

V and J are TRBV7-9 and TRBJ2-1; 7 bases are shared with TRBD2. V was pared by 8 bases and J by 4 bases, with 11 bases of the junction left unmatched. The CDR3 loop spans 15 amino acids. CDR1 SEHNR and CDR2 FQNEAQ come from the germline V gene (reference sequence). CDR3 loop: CASRKSGGGYNEQFF. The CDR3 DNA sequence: TGTGCCAGCCGCAAGAGCGGCGGGGGTTACAATGAGCAGTTCTTC.

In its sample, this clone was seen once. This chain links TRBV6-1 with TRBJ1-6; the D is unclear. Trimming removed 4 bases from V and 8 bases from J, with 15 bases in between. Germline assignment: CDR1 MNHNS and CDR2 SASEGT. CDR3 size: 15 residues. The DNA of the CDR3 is TGTGCCAGCAGTGCCCGGGTCCAGTCGGATTCACCCCTCCACTTT. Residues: CASSARVQSDSPLHF.

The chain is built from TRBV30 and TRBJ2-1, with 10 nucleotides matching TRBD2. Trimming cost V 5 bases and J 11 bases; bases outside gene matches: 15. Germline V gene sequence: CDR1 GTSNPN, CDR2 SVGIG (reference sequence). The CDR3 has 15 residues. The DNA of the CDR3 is TGTGCCTGGTCTATCCTAGCGGGAGTTTCAGGCAAGCAGTTCTTC. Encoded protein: CAWSILAGVSGKQFF. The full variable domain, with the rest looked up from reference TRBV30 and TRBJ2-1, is SQTIHQWPATLVQPVGSPLSLECTVEGTSNPNLYWYRQAAGRGLQLLFYSVGIGQISSEVPQNLSASRPQDRQFILSSKKLLLSDSGFYLCAWSILAGVSGKQFFGPGTRLTVL.

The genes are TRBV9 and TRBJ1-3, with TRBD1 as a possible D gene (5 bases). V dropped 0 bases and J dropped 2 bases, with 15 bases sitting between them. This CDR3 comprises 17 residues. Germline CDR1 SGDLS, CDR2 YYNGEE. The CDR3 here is CASSVAGGEGPGNTIYF. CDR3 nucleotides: TGTGCCAGCAGCGTAGCTGGGGGGGAAGGTCCTGGAAACACCATATATTTT.

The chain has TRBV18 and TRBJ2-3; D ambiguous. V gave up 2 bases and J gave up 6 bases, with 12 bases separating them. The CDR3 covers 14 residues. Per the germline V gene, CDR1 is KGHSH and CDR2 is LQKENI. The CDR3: CASSPWQAEDTQYF. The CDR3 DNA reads TGTGCCAGCTCACCATGGCAGGCGGAGGATACGCAGTATTTT.

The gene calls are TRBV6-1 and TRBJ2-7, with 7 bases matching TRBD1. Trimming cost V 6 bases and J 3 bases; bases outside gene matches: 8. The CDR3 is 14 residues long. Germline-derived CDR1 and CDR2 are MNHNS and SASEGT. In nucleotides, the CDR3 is TGTGCCAGCAGGGACCTAGGGACAGACTACGAGCAGTACTTC. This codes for CASRDLGTDYEQYF.